The TCR beta chain under discussion was sequenced for a study of shared clonotypes between healthy human individuals. Profiling relied on immunoSEQ multiplex PCR, and the TCRdb table lists in-frame clones only, not all of them. Of under 150,000 clones listed, about 67% are singletons. V lost 5 bases and J lost 1, with 12 bases in between. CDR3 size: 16 residues. Germline V lookup: CDR1 MDHEN, CDR2 SYDVKM. Broader study findings: Non-shared clonotypes displayed generation probabilities falling below those of clonotypes present in all four donors. In general, naive subsets displayed greater estimated richness than memory subsets did.

This clone was observed many times. What it recognizes is unknown. Other DNA sequences from this sample encode an identical CDR3 as well. The rearrangement links TRBV28 to TRBJ2-6; D unresolved. The clonotype originates from a woman aged 30 to 39 in good health. Sequenced: memory CD8+ T cells sorted from blood. Subset meaning: CD45RO+ cells pooled with CCR7-negative TemRA cells. Written as DNA, the CDR3 is TGTGCCAGCAGTCCAACCCTCGGATCTGGGGCCAACGTCCTGACTTTC. Translating it yields CASSPTLGSGANVLTF.